This T cell receptor beta chain derives from a study of CD8+ T cells in alopecia areata. CDR1 and CDR2 from the germline V gene are SEHNR and FQNEAQ (reference sequence). There are 17 residues in the CDR3. Trimming took off 5 bases at V and 0 bases at J, with 14 bases between the two ends. In each case, RNA was isolated and then reverse transcribed into cDNA as the sequencing template. The repertoire was sequenced with immunoSEQ multiplex PCR; TCRdb's copy has only in-frame clones and lacks some. There are more than 95,000 clones in the sample; 35% to 40% occur only once, and approximately 3.3% lies in the top ten.

The specimen sequenced was CD4+ T cells sorted from blood. The sequence was obtained from a human donor with alopecia areata. The chain combines TRBV7-9 with TRBJ2-6, with TRBD2 as a possible D gene (5 bases). The CDR3 reads CASSPRGGISGANVLTF. The CDR3 nucleotides read TGTGCCAGCAGCCCCCGAGGAGGCATCTCTGGGGCCAACGTCCTGACTTTC. Using reference TRBV7-9 and TRBJ2-6 for the parts outside the CDR3, the full variable domain is DTGVSQNPRHKITKRGQNVTFRCDPISEHNRLYWYRQTLGQGPEFLTYFQNEAQLEKSRLLSDRFSAERPKGSFSTLEIQRTEQGDSAMYLCASSPRGGISGANVLTFGAGSRLTVL.